This T cell receptor (beta chain) was identified during a study of blood T cell repertoires in COVID-19. Study overall: Samples taken during acute and convalescent COVID-19 were collected in the United States, Italy and Spain. PBMCs, B-cell-depleted T cells, or T cells were the source of the cDNA or gDNA that made up the material.

Followed longitudinally, the Seattle patients had been enrolled during active infection. In germline, CDR1 is GTSNPN, CDR2 SVGIG (reference sequence). The CDR3 runs to 16 residues. With 3 bases removed from V and 7 bases from J, the gap between germline ends came to 21 bases. Original handling: Amplification from reference gene primers served as the basis for estimated nucleated cell counts. Data came from immunoSEQ multiplex PCR; TCRdb stores just in-frame clones and leaves some out. From that table come the V and J calls and clone size; the DNA was used to work out D and trimming. The sample has some 60,000 clones, about three quarters seen once; the top ten hold approximately 20%. This clone appeared a single time.

This chain links TRBV30 with TRBJ1-4, with a tentative D call TRBD1 (5 bases). The sequenced sample was peripheral blood. The receptor was isolated from a man younger than 45 with COVID-19, enrolled during active disease. The CDR3 DNA sequence: TGTGCCTGGAGCAGGGTCAGGGCGACCAACGGTGAAAAACTGTTTTTT. As protein: CAWSRVRATNGEKLFF.